The entry that follows covers one T cell receptor (beta chain) sequence. Its antigen is unidentified. This entry belongs to a study of Ad26.COV2.S vaccination and SARS-CoV-2 variants. About the study: Of the COV1001 trial arms, the Ad26.COV2.S arm included the donor. The study gave Ad26.COV2.S intramuscularly, once or twice 56 days apart.

From germline, CDR1 is SQVTM and CDR2 ANQGSEA. After removal of 6 bases from V and 7 bases from J, the junction contained 2 bases not matched to a gene. The CDR3 contains 11 residues. Treatment indicated: about 20 received Ad26.COV2.S at low or high dose, single or two shots; 5 received placebo; per-sample allocation not given. Collection of the samples took place on day 63 after the first injection of vaccine or placebo. Expressing Wuhan-strain SARS-CoV-2 spike, an Ad26 vector served as the vaccine. Findings and caveats of the study: Reported findings describe substantial breadth in spike-specific CD8+ and CD4+ T cell responses following vaccination.

Generated by immunoSEQ multiplex PCR, the TCRdb table keeps only in-frame clones and is missing some. The data contain hundreds of thousands of clones, about 87% of them singletons. The material was peripheral blood, obtained in a trial of Ad26.COV2.S vaccine versus placebo. The chain joins TRBV29-1 to TRBJ2-2, with 7 bases that match TRBD1. The receptor comes from a person aged 18-60 years who received the Ad26.COV2.S COVID-19 vaccine or a placebo. CDR3 residues: CSVGQLGELFF. CDR3 in DNA: TGCAGCGTGGGACAGCTCGGGGAGCTGTTTTTT.